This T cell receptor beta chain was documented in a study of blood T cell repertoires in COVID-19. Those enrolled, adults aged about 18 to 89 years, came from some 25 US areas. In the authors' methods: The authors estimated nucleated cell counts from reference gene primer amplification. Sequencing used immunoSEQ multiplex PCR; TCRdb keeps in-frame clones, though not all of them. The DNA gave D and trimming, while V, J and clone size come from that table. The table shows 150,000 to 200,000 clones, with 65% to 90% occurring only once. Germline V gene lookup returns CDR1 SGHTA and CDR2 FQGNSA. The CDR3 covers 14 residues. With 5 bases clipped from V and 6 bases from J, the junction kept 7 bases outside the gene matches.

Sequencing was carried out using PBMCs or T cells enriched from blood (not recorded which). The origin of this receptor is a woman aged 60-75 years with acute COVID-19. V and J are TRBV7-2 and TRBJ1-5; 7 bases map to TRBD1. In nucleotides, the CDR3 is TGTGCCAGCAGCCCTACAGGGGTTAGTCAGCCCCAGCATTTT. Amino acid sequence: CASSPTGVSQPQHF.